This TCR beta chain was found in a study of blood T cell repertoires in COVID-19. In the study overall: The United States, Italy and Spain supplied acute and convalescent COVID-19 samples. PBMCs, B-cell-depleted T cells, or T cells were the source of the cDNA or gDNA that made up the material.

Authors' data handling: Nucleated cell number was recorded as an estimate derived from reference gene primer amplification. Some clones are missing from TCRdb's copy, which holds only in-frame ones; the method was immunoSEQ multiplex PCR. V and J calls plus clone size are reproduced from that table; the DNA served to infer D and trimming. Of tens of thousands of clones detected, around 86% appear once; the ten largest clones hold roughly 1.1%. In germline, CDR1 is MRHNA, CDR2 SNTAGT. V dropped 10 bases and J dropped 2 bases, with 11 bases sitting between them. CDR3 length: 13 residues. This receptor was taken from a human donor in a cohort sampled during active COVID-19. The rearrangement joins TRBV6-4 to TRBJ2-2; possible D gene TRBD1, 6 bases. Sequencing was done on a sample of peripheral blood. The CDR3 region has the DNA TGTGCCACCCAGGACAGTAACACCGGGGAGCTGTTTTTT. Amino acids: CATQDSNTGELFF.